This T cell receptor (beta chain) was identified during a study of blood T cell repertoires in COVID-19. Trimming removed 0 bases at V and 6 bases at J, with 7 bases between. Germline assignment: CDR1 SGHRS and CDR2 YFSETQ. The CDR3 consists of 14 residues. Sequencing was performed with immunoSEQ multiplex PCR; in TCRdb, only in-frame clones are kept and a portion is missing. Of approximately 220,000 clones listed, roughly 85% were seen once; the top ten hold 18%. The TCR originated in a man aged 35-49 years who had recovered from COVID-19. The sample was PBMCs or T cells enriched from blood (not recorded which). The V gene is TRBV5-1, the J gene TRBJ1-6; D unresolved. The CDR3 nucleotides read TGCGCCAGCAGCTTGGGCGGACTTAATTCACCCCTCCACTTT. It encodes CASSLGGLNSPLHF.